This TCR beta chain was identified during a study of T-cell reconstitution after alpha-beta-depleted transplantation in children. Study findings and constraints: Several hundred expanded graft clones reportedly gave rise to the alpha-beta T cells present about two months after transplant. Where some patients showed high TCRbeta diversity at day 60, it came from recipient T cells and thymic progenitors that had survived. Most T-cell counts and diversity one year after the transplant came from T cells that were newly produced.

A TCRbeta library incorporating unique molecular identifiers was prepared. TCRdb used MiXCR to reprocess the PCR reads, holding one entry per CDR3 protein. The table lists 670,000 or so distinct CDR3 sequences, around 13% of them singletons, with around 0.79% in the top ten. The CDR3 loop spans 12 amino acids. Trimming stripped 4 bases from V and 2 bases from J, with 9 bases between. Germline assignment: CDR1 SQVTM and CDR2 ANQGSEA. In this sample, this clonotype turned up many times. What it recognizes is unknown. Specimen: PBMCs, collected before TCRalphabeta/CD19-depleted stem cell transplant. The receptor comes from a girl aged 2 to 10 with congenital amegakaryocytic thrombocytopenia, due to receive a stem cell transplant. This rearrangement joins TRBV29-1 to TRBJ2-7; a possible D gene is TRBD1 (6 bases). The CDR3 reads CSVGDTAYEQYF. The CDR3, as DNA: TGCAGCGTTGGGGACACAGCCTACGAGCAGTACTTC.